This TCR beta chain was sequenced in a study of sequential checkpoint blockade in melanoma. At the level of the study: Randomization was 1:1 between first-line nivolumab→ipilimumab and ipilimumab→nivolumab. Maintenance nivolumab came after either treatment sequence.

The CDR3 covers 17 residues. Trimming took off 1 base at V and 6 bases at J, with 20 bases between the two ends. CDR1 is SGHVS and CDR2 is FQNEAQ in the germline V gene. The method was immunoSEQ multiplex PCR; TCRdb's version includes in-frame clones alone and lacks a portion of them. Of roughly 17,000 clones listed, 65% to 75% are singletons. Treatment noted: randomized to nivolumab then ipilimumab (arm A) or the reverse (arm B). DNA-damaging chemotherapy had not been given to any patient beforehand. From thawed PBMCs, live CD3+CD8+ cells negative for CD19 and CD56 were sorted. This clone was found a few times.

Sequenced here: CD8+ T cells sorted from blood (inferred from file names), sampled from a patient given nivolumab and ipilimumab in sequence. This receptor was identified in a human donor with melanoma. The V call is TRBV7-8, the J call TRBJ2-3; D perhaps matches TRBD2 (5 bases). CDR3 sequence reads: CASSLETASPGWDTQYF. CDR3 in DNA: TGTGCCAGCAGCTTAGAGACTGCTAGCCCGGGGTGGGATACGCAGTATTTT.